The 31 T cell receptor beta chains in this list originate from one sample, sequenced in a study of sequential checkpoint blockade in melanoma. The treatment here: randomized to nivolumab then ipilimumab (arm A) or the reverse (arm B). TCRdb's copy holds only in-frame clones and misses some; the assay was immunoSEQ multiplex PCR. Of approximately 20,000 clones listed, just under 75% are singletons. The material was CD8+ T cells sorted from blood (inferred from file names), obtained from a patient given nivolumab and ipilimumab in sequence. The receptors shown here come from a human donor with melanoma.

About this clone itself: The sample contains more than one DNA sequence encoding this CDR3. The chain employs TRBV19 and TRBJ2-1; 11 bases match TRBD2. Looked up from germline, CDR1 is LNHDA and CDR2 is SQIVND (reference sequence). V was pared by 2 bases and J by 7 bases, with 4 bases of the junction left unmatched. The CDR3 covers 15 residues. CDR3 loop: CASSILAGGFNEQFF. The CDR3 DNA sequence: TGTGCCAGTAGTATATTAGCGGGAGGGTTTAATGAGCAGTTCTTC.

Only one count was recorded for this clone. The chain carries TRBV29-1 and TRBJ1-4; 7 nucleotides agree with TRBD1. The CDR3 totals 16 residues. Germline trimming cut 3 bases from V and 5 bases from J; bases unmatched to any gene: 12. CDR1 and CDR2 from the germline V gene are SQVTM and ANQGSEA. Here the CDR3 DNA reads TGCAGCGTTGACTCTACGCGGGGACAGTTGAATGAAAAACTGTTTTTT. Protein: CSVDSTRGQLNEKLFF.

This clone was observed a few times. The chain joins TRBV11-2 to TRBJ2-3, with 8 bases identical to TRBD1. With 4 bases clipped from V and 0 bases from J, the junction kept 0 bases outside the gene matches. CDR1 and CDR2 (germline): SGHAT, FQNNGV. The CDR3 has 14 amino acids. DNA of the CDR3: TGTGCCAGCAGCTGGACAGGGAGCACAGATACGCAGTATTTT. This sequence encodes CASSWTGSTDTQYF.

The genes are TRBV2 and TRBJ2-7; perhaps TRBD2 as D (6 bases). The CDR3 length is 14 residues. With 8 bases removed from V and 3 bases from J, the gap between germline ends came to 17 bases. Germline V lookup: CDR1 SNHLY, CDR2 FYNNEI. The CDR3 is CASGLGRTGYEQYF. CDR3 nucleotides: TGTGCCAGCGGGTTGGGGAGGACTGGCTACGAGCAGTACTTC.

V usage is TRBV6-5 and J usage is TRBJ1-5; TRBD1 is a possible D gene (5 bases). The CDR3 is 15 residues long. CDR1 is MNHEY, CDR2 SVGAGI, per germline. V gave up 2 bases and J gave up 7 bases, with 15 bases separating them. The CDR3 coding sequence is TGTGCCAGCAGTTACGGCCAGGGAACTGGCCAGCCCCAGCATTTT. This encodes CASSYGQGTGQPQHF.

The chain links TRBV7-6 to TRBJ2-7; 8 bases match TRBD2. Per germline, CDR1 SGHVS and CDR2 FNYEAQ. J lost 0 bases, V lost 4 bases, and 8 bases had no gene match. This CDR3 has 16 amino acids. CDR3 in DNA: TGTGCCAGCAGCTCCCGGGGGGGTCCAGACTCCTACGAGCAGTACTTC. It yields the protein CASSSRGGPDSYEQYF.

In this sample, this clone turned up once. CDR3 nucleotide sequence: TGTGCCAGCAGTCCCTGGGGGCCCCATAATTCACCCCTCCACTTT. Translation gives CASSPWGPHNSPLHF. The chain is built from TRBV6-1 and TRBJ1-6; the D gene is possibly TRBD1 (6 bases). The V end was cut by 5 bases, the J end by 5 bases, with 13 bases between. This CDR3 spans 15 amino acids. CDR1 and CDR2 from the germline V gene are MNHNS and SASEGT.

The rearrangement uses TRBV9 and TRBJ2-5; TRBD1 agrees at 10 bases. The J call is doubtful: the DNA matches TRBJ2-7 better. Germline CDR1 and CDR2: SGDLS and YYNGEE. CDR3 length: 15 amino acids. CDR3 nucleotide sequence: TGTGCCAGCAGCGGCGGGACAGGGGACTCCTACGAGCAGTACTTC. It codes for CASSGGTGDSYEQYF.

The genes are TRBV7-3 and TRBJ2-7; 7 bases are shared with TRBD2. CDR1 is SGHTA and CDR2 is FQGTGA in the germline V gene. The CDR3 contains 15 residues. The junction had 10 bases not matched to a gene; V was cut back by 5 bases and J by 3 bases. For the CDR3, the DNA is TGTGCCAGCAGCCCCCAAGGCGGGGGAAACTACGAGCAGTACTTC. Residues: CASSPQGGGNYEQYF.

The chain combines TRBV29-1 with TRBJ2-7, with 11 nucleotides matching TRBD1. V trimming: 0 bases; J trimming: 3 bases; junction bases outside the gene matches: 10. CDR1 is SQVTM and CDR2 is ANQGSEA in the germline V gene. The CDR3 is 17 residues long. In DNA form, the CDR3 reads TGCAGCGTTGAAGATCGGACAGGGGGCGCTTTGGTCTACGAGCAGTACTTC. This sequence encodes CSVEDRTGGALVYEQYF.

This clone was seen only once. Additional DNA sequences in this sample encode the identical CDR3. V usage is TRBV19 and J usage is TRBJ2-7, with a weak D call TRBD2 (6 bases). Trimming cost V 3 bases and J 6 bases, with 9 bases left between them. Germline CDR1 and CDR2: LNHDA and SQIVND (reference sequence). The CDR3 has 12 amino acids. The CDR3 DNA reads TGTGCCAGTAGTATCGGGGGTGGCGAGCAGTACTTC. It yields the protein CASSIGGGEQYF.

V is TRBV7-9 and J is TRBJ2-1; TRBD1 matches at 8 bases. CDR1 is SEHNR, CDR2 FQNEAQ, per germline (reference sequence). Trimming at V came to 4 bases and at J to 2 bases, leaving 16 bases not matched to a gene. The CDR3 covers 19 residues. CDR3 DNA sequence: TGTGCCAGCAGCTCCACCGGGACAGGTGGATGGAGGGCCTACAATGAGCAGTTCTTC. It translates to CASSSTGTGGWRAYNEQFF.

The chain links TRBV9 to TRBJ1-5; TRBD1 is a possible D gene (5 bases). Germline V lookup: CDR1 SGDLS, CDR2 YYNGEE. V lost 4 bases and J 8 bases, leaving 19 bases between the germline ends. CDR3 size: 15 residues. The CDR3 DNA reads as TGTGCCAGCAGCCCTCGGGGGGAATGGTGGGAGCCCCAGCATTTT. Translating gives CASSPRGEWWEPQHF.

The chain employs TRBV28 and TRBJ2-1; the match to TRBD2 covers 14 bases. V was clipped by 3 bases and J by 7 bases; unmatched bases: 5. The CDR3 has 16 amino acids. Germline V lookup: CDR1 MDHEN, CDR2 SYDVKM. CDR3 DNA: TGTGCCAGCAGTTTCCGACTAGCGGGAGGGCCTAATGAGCAGTTCTTC. The encoded protein is CASSFRLAGGPNEQFF.

This sequence joins TRBV13 and TRBJ2-1; 10 bases align to TRBD1. V shed 5 bases and J 6 bases; nucleotides not matched to a gene: 7. The CDR3 consists of 15 residues. Germline V CDR1 and CDR2: PRHDT, FYEKMQ (reference sequence). CDR3 DNA sequence: TGTGCCAGCAGCGGCCGGGACAGGGGACGCAATGAGCAGTTCTTC. Encoded protein: CASSGRDRGRNEQFF.

The rearrangement joins TRBV5-4 to TRBJ2-7, with 10 bases aligning to TRBD1. Germline V CDR1 and CDR2: SGHNT, YYREEE (reference sequence). After removal of 1 base from V and 2 bases from J, the junction contained 3 bases not matched to a gene. The CDR3 totals 15 residues. The CDR3 spells CASSLWTGGTYEQYF. CDR3 bases: TGTGCCAGCAGCTTGTGGACAGGGGGAACCTACGAGCAGTACTTC. Using reference TRBV5-4 and TRBJ2-7 for the parts outside the CDR3, the full variable domain is ETGVTQSPTHLIKTRGQQVTLRCSSQSGHNTVSWYQQALGQGPQFIFQYYREEENGRGNFPPRFSGLQFPNYSSELNVNALELDDSALYLCASSLWTGGTYEQYFGPGTRLTVT.

This clone showed up just a few times. CDR3 in DNA: TGTGCCAGCAGTGACTTTGAAGAGGGGGAGCTGTTTTTT. Translated, it gives CASSDFEEGELFF. The chain links TRBV6-4 to TRBJ2-2; D gene unclear. Trimming cost V 1 base and J 8 bases, with 8 bases left between them. Germline V lookup: CDR1 MRHNA, CDR2 SNTAGT. CDR3 length: 13 residues.

The CDR3, as DNA: TGTGCCAGCAGTCCTCTACTGGTTGAAGCTTTCTTT. Its protein product is CASSPLLVEAFF. The rearrangement uses TRBV28 and TRBJ1-1; D unresolved. Germline V gene sequence: CDR1 MDHEN, CDR2 SYDVKM. The length of the CDR3 is 12 residues. The V end lost 5 bases, the J end lost 7 bases, and 11 bases lay between the germline ends.

This sequence joins TRBV9 and TRBJ2-1, with 7 bases lining up with TRBD2. The CDR3 sequence is 17 residues long. Germline CDR1 is SGDLS and CDR2 is YYNGEE. V was clipped by 0 bases and J by 0 bases; unmatched bases: 6. Written as DNA, the CDR3 is TGTGCCAGCAGCGTAGAAGCTAGCGGCCTCTCCTACAATGAGCAGTTCTTC. Translation: CASSVEASGLSYNEQFF.

In this sample, this clone turned up a few times. The genes are TRBV7-3 and TRBJ1-1, with D tentatively TRBD1 (6 bases). Trimming cost V 8 bases and J 4 bases, with 23 bases left between them. The CDR3 has 16 amino acids. In germline, CDR1 is SGHTA, CDR2 FQGTGA. CDR3 loop: CASVFQGSFSGTEAFF. The CDR3 DNA follows: TGTGCCAGCGTCTTTCAGGGGTCGTTCAGTGGCACTGAAGCTTTCTTT.

The chain joins TRBV7-3 to TRBJ2-1; TRBD2 agrees at 8 bases. CDR1 is SGHTA, CDR2 FQGTGA, per germline. There are 15 residues in the CDR3. With 4 bases clipped from V and 3 bases from J, the junction kept 5 bases outside the gene matches. This CDR3 is CASSSGLAGYNEQFF. The CDR3 DNA is TGTGCCAGCAGCTCGGGCCTAGCGGGCTACAATGAGCAGTTCTTC.

The rearrangement links TRBV29-1 to TRBJ2-7; D not certain. The CDR3 loop spans 13 amino acids. Germline lookup yields CDR1 SQVTM and CDR2 ANQGSEA. The V gene lost 3 bases and the J gene lost 5 bases, with 14 bases spanning the gap. CDR3 sequence: CSVEGQAGHEQYF. The DNA for the CDR3 is TGCAGCGTTGAGGGCCAGGCCGGCCACGAGCAGTACTTC.

This sequence joins TRBV7-2 and TRBJ2-1; 8 bases match TRBD2. J gave up 1 base and V 5 bases, and 4 bases lay outside the gene matches. The V gene's germline CDR1 is SGHTA and CDR2 FQGNSA. The CDR3 length is 15 residues. The chain's CDR3 is CASSQGGGSYNEQFF. In DNA form, the CDR3 reads TGTGCCAGCAGCCAAGGCGGGGGGTCCTACAATGAGCAGTTCTTC.

This chain links TRBV6-8 with TRBJ1-2, with 9 bases fitting TRBD1. CDR1 is MNHGY and CDR2 is SAAAGT in the germline V gene. CDR3 size: 15 residues. The V segment lost 5 bases and the J segment 6 bases; nucleotides outside the gene matches: 10. The CDR3 region is CASSTRTGEANGYTF. In nucleotides, the CDR3 is TGTGCCAGCAGTACAAGGACAGGGGAGGCAAATGGCTACACCTTC.

This clone was found a few times. The chain couples TRBV6-6 to TRBJ2-3; 8 nucleotides agree with TRBD1. The V gene's germline CDR1 is MNHNY and CDR2 SVGAGI (reference sequence). V lost 6 bases to trimming and J lost 3 bases; unmatched junction nucleotides: 8. CDR3 length: 15 residues. The CDR3 region has the DNA TGTGCCAGCAGCTCCACAGGGGGAGGAACAGATACGCAGTATTTT. It codes for CASSSTGGGTDTQYF.

V and J are TRBV6-5 and TRBJ2-7, with a possible D match to TRBD2 (6 bases). CDR3 length: 16 residues. Germline loops: CDR1 MNHEY, CDR2 SVGAGI. V dropped 1 base and J dropped 2 bases, with 15 bases sitting between them. The CDR3 reads CASSYWGGEVPYEQYF. CDR3 DNA sequence: TGTGCCAGCAGTTACTGGGGCGGGGAGGTTCCCTACGAGCAGTACTTC.

This clone was seen just once. The rearrangement links TRBV4-1 to TRBJ2-1; 8 bases match TRBD2. CDR1 is MGHRA, CDR2 YSYEKL, per germline. This CDR3 region has 18 residues. V shed 0 bases and J 9 bases; nucleotides not matched to a gene: 16. The CDR3: CASSQDRRAGLVMGEQFF. The CDR3, as DNA: TGCGCCAGCAGCCAAGATAGGAGGGCGGGACTAGTGATGGGTGAGCAGTTCTTC.

This clone was seen more than once but under ten times. The limits of the CDR3 on the DNA are not certain, so only TCRdb's listed CDR3 is given. CDR3: CASSYDFGSGYEQYF. The chain has TRBV6-6 and TRBJ2-7; the tabulated D call, TRBD1, remains unverified against the DNA. The CDR3 numbers 15 amino acids, ends counted. Per the germline V gene, CDR1 is MNHNY and CDR2 is SVGAGI (reference sequence).

This clone was found a few times. The chain joins TRBV7-8 to TRBJ2-3; TRBD1 is a possible D gene (6 bases). Trimming shortened V by 5 bases and J by 0 bases, and 12 bases separated the two germline ends. The length of the CDR3 is 15 residues. The germline V gene has CDR1 SGHVS and CDR2 FQNEAQ. CDR3 coding DNA: TGTGCCAGCAGCCTCGGACAGACCAGCACAGATACGCAGTATTTT. Translation gives CASSLGQTSTDTQYF.

The chain is built from TRBV15 and TRBJ2-3, with 12 bases aligning to TRBD2. The CDR3 extends over 15 amino acids. CDR1 is LNHNV, CDR2 YYDKDF, per germline (reference sequence). V dropped 3 bases and J dropped 4; count of bases not matched to a gene: 2. This CDR3 reads CATSRLAGGSDTQYF. The CDR3 DNA reads as TGTGCCACCAGCAGGCTAGCGGGGGGGTCAGATACGCAGTATTTT.

J is TRBJ1-5 and V is TRBV7-2, with TRBD1 as a possible D gene (5 bases). This CDR3 has 16 residues. V was trimmed by 4 bases and J by 4 bases, leaving 17 bases between them. Germline V gives CDR1 SGHTA, CDR2 FQGNSA. In nucleotides, the CDR3 is TGTGCCAGCAGCTCCACCTCGGGGACTACTAATCAGCCCCAGCATTTT. Encoded protein: CASSSTSGTTNQPQHF. Filled out from reference TRBV7-2 and TRBJ1-5, the complete variable domain reads GAGVSQSPSNKVTEKGKDVELRCDPISGHTALYWYRQSLGQGLEFLIYFQGNSAPDKSGLPSDRFSAERTGGSVSTLTIQRTQQEDSAVYLCASSSTSGTTNQPQHFGDGTRLSIL.